Reported below is one TCR beta chain. This entry is derived from a study of blood T cell repertoires in COVID-19. The wider study: The samples span acute and convalescent COVID-19 from the United States, Italy and Spain.

The CDR3 loop spans 14 amino acids. Trimming removed 0 bases from V and 0 bases from J, with 3 bases in between. Germline CDR1 SGDLS, CDR2 YYNGEE. In the study's own analysis: The authors estimated nucleated cell counts from reference gene primer amplification. Data came from immunoSEQ multiplex PCR; TCRdb stores just in-frame clones and leaves some out. The V and J calls and clone size were taken over from that table, and D and trimming were inferred from the DNA. This sample has 300,000 to 400,000 clones, with 70% to 90% found just once. While infection was still active, Seattle patients were enrolled and then followed longitudinally.

The sample comprised peripheral blood. The sequence derives from a woman aged 25 to 39 with COVID-19, enrolled during active disease. The chain carries TRBV9 and TRBJ2-2; no firm D call. CDR3 nucleotide sequence: TGTGCCAGCAGCGTAGCTCCGAACACCGGGGAGCTGTTTTTT. Encoded protein: CASSVAPNTGELFF.